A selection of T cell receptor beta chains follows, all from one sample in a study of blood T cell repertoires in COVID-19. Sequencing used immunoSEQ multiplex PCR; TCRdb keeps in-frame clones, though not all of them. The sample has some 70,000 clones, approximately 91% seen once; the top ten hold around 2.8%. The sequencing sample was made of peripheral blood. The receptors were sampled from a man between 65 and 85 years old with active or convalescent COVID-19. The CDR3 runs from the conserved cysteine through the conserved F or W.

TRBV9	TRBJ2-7	CASSVTGRSYEQYF
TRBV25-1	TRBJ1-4	CASSDLSGATNEKLFF
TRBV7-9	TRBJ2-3	CASSLAQLDTQYF
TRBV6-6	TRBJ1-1	CASRKKKDRNTEAFF
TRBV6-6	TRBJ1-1	CASRPNREKKAFF
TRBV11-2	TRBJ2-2	CASSLMSATLDGPGELFF
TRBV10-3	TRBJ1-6	CAISESSGADNSPLHF
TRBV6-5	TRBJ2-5	CASSSAGGVQTQYF
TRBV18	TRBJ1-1	CASSPSMGTVNTEAFF
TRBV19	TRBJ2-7	CASSTIGGESYEQYF
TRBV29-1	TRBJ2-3	CSVGDGLFSTDTQYF
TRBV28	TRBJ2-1	CASSLLAGSSYNEQFF
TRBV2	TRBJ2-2	CASNPQGTNTGELFF
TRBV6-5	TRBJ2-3	CASSQLAALADTQYF
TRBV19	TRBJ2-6	CASTDGFSGANVLTF
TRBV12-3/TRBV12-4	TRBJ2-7	CASSLSGHNEQYF
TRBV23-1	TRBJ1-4	CASSQPGQDSSTNEKLFF
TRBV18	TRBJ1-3	CASSPRDRSYSGNTIYF
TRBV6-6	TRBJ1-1	CASTRTNTEAFF
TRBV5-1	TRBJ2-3	CASSLGLADDTDTQYF
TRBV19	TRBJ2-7	CASSGFAGTSYEQYF
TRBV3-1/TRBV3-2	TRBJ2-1	CASSPTGNVEQFF
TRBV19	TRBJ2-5	CATQDPGETQYF
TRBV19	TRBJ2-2	CASSIREPNTGELFF
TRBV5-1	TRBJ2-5	CASSLAGRTSGRGTQYF
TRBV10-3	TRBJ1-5	CAISGDRGDNQPQHF
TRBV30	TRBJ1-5	CAWSVRGRGDQPQHF
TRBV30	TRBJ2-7	CAWSEQGELYEQYF
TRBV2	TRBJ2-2	CASRIDLYTGELFF
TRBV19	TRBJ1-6	CASRIGGTGNSPLHF
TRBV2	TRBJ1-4	CASRVRAGVFEKLFF
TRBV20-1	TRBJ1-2	CSASGRVANGYTF
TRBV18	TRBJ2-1	CASSPLGTDLRDEQFF
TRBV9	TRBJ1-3	CASSARGLGNTIYF
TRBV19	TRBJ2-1	CASGLGRNEQFF
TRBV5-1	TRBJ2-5	CASSRDFQETQYF
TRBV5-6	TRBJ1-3	CASSLGGGAYSGNTIYF
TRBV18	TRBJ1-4	CASSPYPGVATNEKLFF
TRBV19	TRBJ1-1	CASSGTVNTEAFF
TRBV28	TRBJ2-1	CASNIVTASHEQFF
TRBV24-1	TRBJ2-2	CATAGTSATGELFF
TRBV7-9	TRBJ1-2	CASSVDRGDYGYTF
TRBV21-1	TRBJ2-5	CASSKVGAGETQYF
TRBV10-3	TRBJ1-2	CAIRPWTGEDGYTF
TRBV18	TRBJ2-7	CASSPQGWGLAYEQYF
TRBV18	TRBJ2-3	CASSLGLAGVGDTQYF